The count of the clone carrying this T cell receptor (beta chain) is one. What it binds is not known. This specimen comes from a study of T cell responses to AZD1222 COVID-19 vaccine. Background on the study: Both about-4-week and about-12-week second-dose recipients were combined. Whole-study results and caveats: Distributed over spike, vaccine-associated CD4 TCRs predominated at 160-218 and 743-854. White British people made up most donors, females outnumbered males, and clonal diversity was possibly underestimated.

Germline CDR1 SNHLY, CDR2 FYNNEI. The CDR3 runs to 15 residues. V shed 5 bases, J shed 3 bases, and the junction held 6 bases outside the gene matches. Using immunoSEQ multiplex PCR, the repertoire was profiled, and TCRdb retains in-frame clones only, with some absent. Of 95,000 to 150,000 clones listed, approximately 91% are singletons. Sequencing used peripheral blood, obtained on day 0 of AZD1222 vaccination. This clonotype was obtained from an adult in good health. The chain is built from TRBV2 and TRBJ2-3, with 9 bases fitting TRBD1. CDR3 nucleotides: TGTGCCAGCAGTCCCAGGGGGACAGGGACAGATACGCAGTATTTT. Its protein product is CASSPRGTGTDTQYF.